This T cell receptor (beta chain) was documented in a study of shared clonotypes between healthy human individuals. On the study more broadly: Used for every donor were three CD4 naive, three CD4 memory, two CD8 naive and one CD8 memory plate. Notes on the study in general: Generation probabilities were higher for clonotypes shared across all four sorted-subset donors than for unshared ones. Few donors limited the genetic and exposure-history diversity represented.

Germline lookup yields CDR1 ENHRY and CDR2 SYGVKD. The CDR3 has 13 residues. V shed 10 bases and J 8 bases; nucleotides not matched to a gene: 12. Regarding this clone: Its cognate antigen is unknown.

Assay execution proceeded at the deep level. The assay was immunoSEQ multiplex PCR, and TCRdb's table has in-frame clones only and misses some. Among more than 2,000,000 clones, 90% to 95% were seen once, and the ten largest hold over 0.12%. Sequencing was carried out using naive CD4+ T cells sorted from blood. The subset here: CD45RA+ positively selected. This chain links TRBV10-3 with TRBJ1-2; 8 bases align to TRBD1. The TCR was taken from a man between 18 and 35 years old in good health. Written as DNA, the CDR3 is TGTGCCACCGGCTTCGGACAGGGCCGAGGCTACACCTTC. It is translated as CATGFGQGRGYTF.